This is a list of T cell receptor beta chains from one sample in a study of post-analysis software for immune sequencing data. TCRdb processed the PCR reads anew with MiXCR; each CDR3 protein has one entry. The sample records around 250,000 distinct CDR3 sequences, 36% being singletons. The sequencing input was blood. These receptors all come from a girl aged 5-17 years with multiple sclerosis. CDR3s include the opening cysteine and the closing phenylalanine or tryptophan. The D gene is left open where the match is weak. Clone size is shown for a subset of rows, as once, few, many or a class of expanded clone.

cdr3_aa: CSAIPGGLSSYEQYF
cdr3_nt: TGCAGTGCAATCCCTGGCGGGCTAAGCTCCTACGAGCAGTACTTC
d_call: NA
j_call: TRBJ2-7
clone_size: NA
cdr3_length: 15
v_call: TRBV20-1

cdr3_aa: CSVETGSGNTIYF
cdr3_nt: TGCAGCGTGGAGACAGGGTCTGGAAACACCATATATTTT
d_call: TRBD1
j_call: TRBJ1-3
clone_size: NA
cdr3_length: 13
v_call: TRBV29-1

cdr3_aa: CASSSGTGGDTQYF
cdr3_nt: TGTGCCAGCAGTTCCGGGACAGGGGGAGATACGCAGTATTTT
d_call: TRBD1
j_call: TRBJ2-3
clone_size: many
cdr3_length: 14
v_call: TRBV6-5

cdr3_aa: CASSQLDRAKSPLHF
cdr3_nt: TGTGCCAGCAGCCAATTGGACAGGGCTAAATCACCCCTCCACTTT
d_call: TRBD1
j_call: TRBJ1-6
clone_size: many
cdr3_length: 15
v_call: TRBV11-2

cdr3_aa: CASSRAHRLAGSYEQYF
cdr3_nt: TGTGCCAGCAGCCGAGCCCACCGCCTAGCGGGTTCCTACGAGCAGTACTTC
d_call: TRBD2
j_call: TRBJ2-7
clone_size: NA
cdr3_length: 17
v_call: TRBV5-6

cdr3_aa: CASSPPDNEQFF
cdr3_nt: TGTGCCAGCAGCCCGCCCGACAATGAGCAGTTCTTC
d_call: NA
j_call: TRBJ2-1
clone_size: many
cdr3_length: 12
v_call: TRBV7-2

cdr3_aa: CASRSGTVYEQYF
cdr3_nt: TGTGCCAGCAGGTCCGGGACAGTATACGAGCAGTACTTC
d_call: TRBD1
j_call: TRBJ2-7
clone_size: many
cdr3_length: 13
v_call: TRBV28

cdr3_aa: CASRPGRGDNEQFF
cdr3_nt: TGTGCCAGCAGACCGGGACGGGGGGACAATGAGCAGTTCTTC
d_call: TRBD2
j_call: TRBJ2-1
clone_size: many
cdr3_length: 14
v_call: TRBV6-4

cdr3_aa: CASSLARGVRQETQYF
cdr3_nt: TGTGCCAGCAGCTTGGCCCGGGGGGTTCGGCAGGAGACCCAGTACTTC
d_call: TRBD2
j_call: TRBJ2-5
clone_size: NA
cdr3_length: 16
v_call: TRBV5-5

cdr3_aa: CASSEFGQAIQETQYF
cdr3_nt: TGTGCCAGCAGTGAATTTGGACAGGCGATACAAGAGACCCAGTACTTC
d_call: TRBD1
j_call: TRBJ2-5
clone_size: many
cdr3_length: 16
v_call: TRBV25-1

cdr3_aa: CASSQVGLAGADEQFF
cdr3_nt: TGTGCCAGCAGTCAGGTAGGACTAGCGGGAGCCGATGAGCAGTTCTTC
d_call: TRBD2
j_call: TRBJ2-1
clone_size: NA
cdr3_length: 16
v_call: TRBV2

cdr3_aa: CASSERIGFTYEQYF
cdr3_nt: TGTGCCAGCAGCGAAAGGATCGGGTTTACCTACGAGCAGTACTTC
d_call: NA
j_call: TRBJ2-7
clone_size: NA
cdr3_length: 15
v_call: TRBV6-1

cdr3_aa: CASSSGQARDTQYF
cdr3_nt: TGCGCCAGCAGCTCAGGACAGGCCCGAGATACGCAGTATTTT
d_call: TRBD1
j_call: TRBJ2-3
clone_size: many
cdr3_length: 14
v_call: TRBV5-1

cdr3_aa: CASSAGLAGGPVYNEQFF
cdr3_nt: TGTGCCAGCAGCGCCGGACTAGCGGGAGGGCCAGTTTACAATGAGCAGTTCTTC
d_call: TRBD2
j_call: TRBJ2-1
clone_size: many
cdr3_length: 18
v_call: TRBV7-9

cdr3_aa: CATSVSGGADTQYF
cdr3_nt: TGTGCCACCAGTGTAAGCGGGGGGGCAGATACGCAGTATTTT
d_call: TRBD2
j_call: TRBJ2-3
clone_size: NA
cdr3_length: 14
v_call: TRBV24-1

cdr3_aa: CASSNLGTGFSPLHF
cdr3_nt: TGTGCCAGCAGCAATCTGGGGACAGGGTTTTCACCCCTCCACTTT
d_call: TRBD1
j_call: TRBJ1-6
clone_size: few
cdr3_length: 15
v_call: TRBV7-2

cdr3_aa: CAGSQGQAGGDQETQYF
cdr3_nt: TGTGCCGGCAGCCAAGGGCAAGCGGGGGGGGACCAAGAGACCCAGTACTTC
d_call: TRBD2
j_call: TRBJ2-5
clone_size: few
cdr3_length: 17
v_call: TRBV4-2

cdr3_aa: CASSQDWGEADTQYF
cdr3_nt: TGTGCCAGCAGCCAAGATTGGGGGGAGGCAGATACGCAGTATTTT
d_call: NA
j_call: TRBJ2-3
clone_size: many
cdr3_length: 15
v_call: TRBV3-1

cdr3_aa: CASSQEAAGRQDTGELFF
cdr3_nt: TGTGCCAGCAGCCAAGAAGCGGCCGGGCGCCAAGACACCGGGGAGCTGTTTTTT
d_call: NA
j_call: TRBJ2-2
clone_size: NA
cdr3_length: 18
v_call: TRBV3-1

cdr3_aa: CASSLGGRANEQYF
cdr3_nt: TGCGCCAGCAGCTTGGGCGGGAGGGCTAACGAGCAGTACTTC
d_call: TRBD2
j_call: TRBJ2-7
clone_size: once
cdr3_length: 14
v_call: TRBV5-1

cdr3_aa: CASSLNWDTEAFF
cdr3_nt: TGTGCCAGCAGCCTAAATTGGGACACTGAAGCTTTCTTT
d_call: NA
j_call: TRBJ1-1
clone_size: NA
cdr3_length: 13
v_call: TRBV3-1

cdr3_aa: CASSLSTGPGQPQHF
cdr3_nt: TGCGCCAGCAGCTTGAGTACAGGGCCGGGGCAGCCCCAGCATTTT
d_call: NA
j_call: TRBJ1-5
clone_size: NA
cdr3_length: 15
v_call: TRBV5-1

cdr3_aa: CASSQVALDMYNEQFF
cdr3_nt: TGCGCCAGCAGCCAAGTAGCCCTCGACATGTACAATGAGCAGTTCTTC
d_call: NA
j_call: TRBJ2-1
clone_size: many
cdr3_length: 16
v_call: TRBV4-1

cdr3_aa: CASSPLTDEQFF
cdr3_nt: TGTGCCAGCTCACCATTGACCGATGAGCAGTTCTTC
d_call: NA
j_call: TRBJ2-1
clone_size: many
cdr3_length: 12
v_call: TRBV18

cdr3_aa: CASSSWTGRFEEKLFF
cdr3_nt: TGTGCCAGCAGCTCCTGGACAGGGCGGTTCGAAGAAAAACTGTTTTTT
d_call: TRBD1
j_call: TRBJ1-4
clone_size: NA
cdr3_length: 16
v_call: TRBV7-9

cdr3_aa: CASNAGRVPTDTQYF
cdr3_nt: TGTGCCAGCAATGCCGGGAGGGTACCCACAGATACGCAGTATTTT
d_call: TRBD2
j_call: TRBJ2-3
clone_size: many
cdr3_length: 15
v_call: TRBV2

cdr3_aa: CASSINTGNTEAFF
cdr3_nt: TGCGCCAGCAGTATCAACACGGGAAACACTGAAGCTTTCTTT
d_call: NA
j_call: TRBJ1-1
clone_size: NA
cdr3_length: 14
v_call: TRBV5-1

cdr3_aa: CARSPSDGQSRHVKLFF
cdr3_nt: TGTGCCCGCAGTCCTAGCGATGGGCAATCGAGGCATGTAAAACTGTTTTTT
d_call: NA
j_call: TRBJ1-4
clone_size: once
cdr3_length: 17
v_call: TRBV25-1

cdr3_aa: CASSLVNSYYGYTF
cdr3_nt: TGTGCCAGCAGCTTAGTTAACAGTTATTATGGCTACACCTTC
d_call: NA
j_call: TRBJ1-2
clone_size: many
cdr3_length: 14
v_call: TRBV7-9

cdr3_aa: CASSLDPAGGELFF
cdr3_nt: TGTGCCAGCAGCTTAGACCCGGCGGGCGGGGAGCTGTTTTTT
d_call: NA
j_call: TRBJ2-2
clone_size: NA
cdr3_length: 14
v_call: TRBV7-3

cdr3_aa: CASSPHRGSYVRTSQFF
cdr3_nt: TGTGCCAGCAGCCCTCACAGGGGCTCTTATGTAAGGACCAGTCAGTTCTTC
d_call: TRBD1
j_call: TRBJ2-1
clone_size: many
cdr3_length: 17
v_call: TRBV11-2

cdr3_aa: CASSLESGAYEQYF
cdr3_nt: TGTGCCAGCAGCTTAGAGTCAGGGGCCTACGAGCAGTACTTC
d_call: NA
j_call: TRBJ2-7
clone_size: many
cdr3_length: 14
v_call: TRBV11-2

cdr3_aa: CASSFTVGSASTDTQYF
cdr3_nt: TGTGCCAGCAGCTTCACCGTCGGGAGCGCTTCCACAGATACGCAGTATTTT
d_call: NA
j_call: TRBJ2-3
clone_size: NA
cdr3_length: 17
v_call: TRBV7-9

cdr3_aa: CATSRVARTIDTQYF
cdr3_nt: TGTGCCACCAGCAGAGTAGCCAGGACCATAGATACGCAGTATTTT
d_call: NA
j_call: TRBJ2-3
clone_size: many
cdr3_length: 15
v_call: TRBV15

cdr3_aa: CSARTSGRPDNEQFF
cdr3_nt: TGCAGCGCCCGGACTAGCGGGAGGCCCGACAATGAGCAGTTCTTC
d_call: TRBD2
j_call: TRBJ2-1
clone_size: many
cdr3_length: 15
v_call: TRBV29-1

cdr3_aa: CASSQDLYRGQGYNEQYF
cdr3_nt: TGTGCCAGCAGCCAAGATCTCTACAGGGGGCAGGGGTACAATGAGCAGTACTTC
d_call: TRBD1
j_call: TRBJ2-7
clone_size: once
cdr3_length: 18
v_call: TRBV3-1

cdr3_aa: CASSYTSGGSTDTQYF
cdr3_nt: TGTGCCAGCAGTTACACGTCAGGGGGGAGCACAGATACGCAGTATTTT
d_call: NA
j_call: TRBJ2-3
clone_size: NA
cdr3_length: 16
v_call: TRBV6-5

cdr3_aa: CASSFGRGNEQFF
cdr3_nt: TGCGCCAGCAGCTTCGGCAGGGGGAATGAGCAGTTCTTC
d_call: TRBD1
j_call: TRBJ2-1
clone_size: NA
cdr3_length: 13
v_call: TRBV5-1

cdr3_aa: CAGSRTGGTYEQYF
cdr3_nt: TGTGCCGGCAGCCGTACAGGGGGCACCTACGAGCAGTACTTC
d_call: TRBD1
j_call: TRBJ2-7
clone_size: NA
cdr3_length: 14
v_call: TRBV7-2

cdr3_aa: CAISESGSGANEQFF
cdr3_nt: TGTGCCATCAGTGAGTCAGGGAGCGGGGCTAATGAGCAGTTCTTC
d_call: TRBD2
j_call: TRBJ2-1
clone_size: many
cdr3_length: 15
v_call: TRBV10-3